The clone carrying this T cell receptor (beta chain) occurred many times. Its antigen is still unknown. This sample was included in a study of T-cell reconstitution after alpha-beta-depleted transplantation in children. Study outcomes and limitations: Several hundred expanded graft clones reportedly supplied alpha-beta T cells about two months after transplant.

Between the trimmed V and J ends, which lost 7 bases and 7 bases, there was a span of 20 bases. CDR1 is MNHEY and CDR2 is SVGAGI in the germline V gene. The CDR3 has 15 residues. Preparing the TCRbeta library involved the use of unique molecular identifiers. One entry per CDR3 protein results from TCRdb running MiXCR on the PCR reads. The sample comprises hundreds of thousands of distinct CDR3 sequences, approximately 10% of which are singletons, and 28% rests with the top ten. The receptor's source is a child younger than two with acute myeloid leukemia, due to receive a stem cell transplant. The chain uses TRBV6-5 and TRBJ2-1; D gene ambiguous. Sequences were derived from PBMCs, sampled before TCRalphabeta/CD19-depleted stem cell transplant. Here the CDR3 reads CASNPAEAVSNEQFF. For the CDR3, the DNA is TGTGCCAGCAACCCGGCCGAGGCAGTGTCTAATGAGCAGTTCTTC.